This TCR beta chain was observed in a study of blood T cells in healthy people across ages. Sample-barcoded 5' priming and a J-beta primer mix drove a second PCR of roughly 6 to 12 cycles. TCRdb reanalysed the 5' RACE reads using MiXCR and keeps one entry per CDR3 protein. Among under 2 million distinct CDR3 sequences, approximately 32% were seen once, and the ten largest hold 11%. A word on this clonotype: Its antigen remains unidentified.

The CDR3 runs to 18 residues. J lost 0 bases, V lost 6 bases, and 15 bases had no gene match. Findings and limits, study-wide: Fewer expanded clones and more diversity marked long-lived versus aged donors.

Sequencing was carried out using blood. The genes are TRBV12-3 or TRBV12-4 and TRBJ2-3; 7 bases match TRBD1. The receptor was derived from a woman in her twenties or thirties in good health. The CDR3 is CASSQRLVTGSSTDTQYF. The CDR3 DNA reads TGTGCCAGCAGCCAACGGTTAGTGACAGGGTCTAGCACAGATACGCAGTATTTT.